This T cell receptor beta chain was sequenced for a study of blood T cell repertoires in COVID-19. Whole-study context: Italy, Spain and the United States were the sources of the convalescent and acute COVID-19 samples.

The assay was immunoSEQ multiplex PCR, and TCRdb's table has in-frame clones only and misses some. This table holds about 46,000 clones, around 85% found once. This clone appeared a few times. During active infection, Seattle patients enrolled and were then monitored through disease. Sequencing was done on a sample of peripheral blood. The receptor's source is a woman older than 75 with COVID-19, enrolled during active disease.

This CDR3 is CASRNPGQNYEQYF. In nucleotides, the CDR3 is TGTGCCAGCAGAAACCCGGGACAGAATTACGAGCAGTACTTC. The chain combines TRBV6-5 with TRBJ2-7; 7 nucleotides line up with TRBD1. V shed 6 bases, J shed 4 bases, and the junction held 9 bases outside the gene matches. This CDR3 spans 14 amino acids. CDR1 and CDR2 from the germline V gene are MNHEY and SVGAGI.